One and the same sample provided the 20 T cell receptor beta chains below, sequenced in a study of neurological immune-mediated disorders. MiXCR was run by TCRdb on the 5' RACE reads, yielding one entry per CDR3 protein. Altogether about 62,000 distinct CDR3 sequences are present, 3.5% to 4.5% being singletons, with the ten largest covering less than 2.5%. Sequencing was carried out using PBMCs. The receptors were sampled from a woman aged 50 to 60 with multiple sclerosis.

This clonotype has a count of ten or more. V and J are TRBV20-1 and TRBJ2-4; 10 bases are shared with TRBD1. Germline trimming cut 0 bases from V and 0 bases from J; bases unmatched to any gene: 8. This CDR3 spans 18 amino acids. Germline V gene data show CDR1 as DFQATT and CDR2 as SNEGSKA (reference sequence). DNA of the CDR3: TGCAGTGCTAGAGATCAGGACAGGGGGAGCTTAGCCAAAAACATTCAGTACTTC. It yields the protein CSARDQDRGSLAKNIQYF.

This clonotype was counted at least ten times. This chain uses TRBV9 with TRBJ1-2; maybe TRBD1 (6 bases). Germline lookup yields CDR1 SGDLS and CDR2 YYNGEE. The CDR3 length is 12 residues. Trimming removed 3 bases from V and 4 bases from J, with 7 bases in between. The CDR3 nucleotides read TGTGCCAGCAGCGAGGACAGCTATGGCTACACCTTC. Translated: CASSEDSYGYTF.

This clonotype was recorded at least ten times. One end of the junction does not line up with germline, which may come from a read error. This chain connects TRBV12-3 or TRBV12-4 to TRBJ1-1; unclear D gene. The CDR3 has 13 residues. In DNA, the CDR3 is TGTGCCAGCAGCATTGGACTGAACCCTGAAGCTTTCTTT. It is translated as CASSIGLNPEAFF.

This clonotype was picked up many times. CDR3 sequence: CASSQLPGQGAYEQYF. CDR3 coding DNA: TGTGCCAGCAGCCAACTCCCGGGACAGGGTGCTTACGAGCAGTACTTC. This chain links TRBV3-1 with TRBJ2-7, with 9 bases aligning to TRBD1. There are 16 residues in the CDR3. Germline V CDR1 and CDR2: LGHDT, YNNKEL (reference sequence). The junction had 9 bases not matched to a gene; V was cut back by 2 bases and J by 4 bases.

There are many counts of this clonotype. The junction differs from germline at one of its ends, possibly a read error. The V call is TRBV7-7, the J call TRBJ2-5, with D uncertain. The CDR3 length is 13 residues. The germline V gene encodes CDR1 SSHAT and CDR2 FNYEAQ (reference sequence). In DNA form, the CDR3 reads TGTGCTAGCAGCTCAATGTTCAGCGAGACCCAGTACTTC. Translated, it gives CASSSMFSETQYF.

At least ten counts were recorded for this clonotype. J is TRBJ2-2 and V is TRBV29-1; the D call may be TRBD1 or TRBD2 (6 bases each). Trimming stripped 5 bases from V and 2 bases from J, with 18 bases between. Germline CDR1 SQVTM, CDR2 ANQGSEA. The CDR3 covers 16 residues. Here the CDR3 reads CSVTVGGSPNTGELFF. CDR3 DNA: TGCAGCGTTACCGTAGGGGGGTCACCTAACACCGGGGAGCTGTTTTTT.

This clonotype was counted many times. V usage is TRBV12-3 or TRBV12-4 and J usage is TRBJ2-5, with TRBD2 matching over 7 bases. The CDR3 has 15 amino acids. V was pared by 3 bases and J by 3 bases, with 7 bases of the junction left unmatched. CDR3 loop: CASSLGGRGEETQYF. The CDR3 DNA follows: TGTGCCAGCAGTTTGGGCGGGAGAGGGGAAGAGACCCAGTACTTC.

This clonotype occurred many times. The chain carries TRBV18 and TRBJ1-1; the D gene is possibly TRBD1 (6 bases). V lost 3 bases to trimming and J lost 3 bases, with 11 bases between them. The CDR3 length is 14 residues. Germline values: CDR1 KGHSH, CDR2 LQKENI. The CDR3 DNA reads as TGTGCCAGCTCACCGGAAGGGGGTCACACTGAAGCTTTCTTT. It is translated as CASSPEGGHTEAFF.

A remark on this clonotype: A much larger clone sits a single nucleotide away, making a read error possible. This chain connects TRBV3-1 to TRBJ1-6; no clear D gene. Looked up from germline, CDR1 is LGHDT and CDR2 is YNNKEL (reference sequence). Trimming removed 5 bases at V and 10 bases at J, with 9 bases between. The CDR3 runs 12 residues. As DNA, the CDR3 is TGTGCCAGCAGCAAAGGCGAATCACCCCTCCACTTT. This gives the protein CASSKGESPLHF. Complete variable domain (other parts from reference TRBV3-1 and TRBJ1-6): DTAVSQTPKYLVTQMGNDKSIKCEQNLGHDTMYWYKQDSKKFLKIMFSYNNKELIINETVPNRFSPKSPDKAHLNLHINSLELGDSAVYFCASSKGESPLHFGNGTRLTVT.

This clonotype was observed many times. This chain uses TRBV12-3 or TRBV12-4 with TRBJ1-2; no clear D gene. The CDR3 runs 10 residues. The V end was cut by 6 bases, the J end by 8 bases, with 7 bases between. In DNA, the CDR3 is TGTGCCAGCAGGCTCCTGGGCTACACCTTC. This gives the protein CASRLLGYTF.

The sample holds many counts of this clonotype. This rearrangement joins TRBV6-6 to TRBJ1-5; D is ambiguous. Trimming took 0 bases from V and 2 from J, leaving 8 bases between them. Per the germline V gene, CDR1 is MNHNY and CDR2 is SVGAGI (reference sequence). This CDR3 region has 15 residues. The CDR3 nucleotides read TGTGCCAGCAGTTACTCCGCAGAGGGCAATCAGCCCCAGCATTTT. It codes for CASSYSAEGNQPQHF.

The table lists this clonotype with many counts. The CDR3 sequence: CASSLDVSGYNEQFF. CDR3 DNA: TGCGCCAGCAGCTTGGATGTTAGCGGGTACAATGAGCAGTTCTTC. V and J are TRBV5-1 and TRBJ2-1, with 7 bases matching TRBD2. Trimming took 0 bases from V and 4 from J; bases not matched to a gene: 4. Germline V gene lookup returns CDR1 SGHRS and CDR2 YFSETQ. The CDR3 runs 15 residues.

This clonotype was counted many times. The J gene is TRBJ1-2, the V gene TRBV5-1, with 10 bases aligning to TRBD1. Germline V gene sequence: CDR1 SGHRS, CDR2 YFSETQ. The CDR3 totals 16 residues. V lost 1 base and J lost 6; bases outside the gene matches: 9. CDR3 in amino acids: CASSLSLGQGKDGYTF. Here the CDR3 DNA reads TGCGCCAGCAGCTTGTCCTTGGGACAGGGGAAAGATGGCTACACCTTC. Full variable domain (remainder filled in from reference TRBV5-1 and TRBJ1-2): KAGVTQTPRYLIKTRGQQVTLSCSPISGHRSVSWYQQTPGQGLQFLFEYFSETQRNKGNFPGRFSGRQFSNSRSEMNVSTLELGDSALYLCASSLSLGQGKDGYTFGSGTRLTVV.

This clonotype has a count of ten or more. This chain uses TRBV5-1 with TRBJ2-1, with 9 bases matching TRBD1. The length of the CDR3 is 17 residues. Germline V gene lookup returns CDR1 SGHRS and CDR2 YFSETQ. The V gene end was trimmed by 0 bases and the J gene end by 4 bases; junction bases not matched to a gene: 8. Here the CDR3 reads CASSLGGTGFGYNEQFF. CDR3 coding DNA: TGCGCCAGCAGCTTGGGGGGGACAGGGTTCGGTTACAATGAGCAGTTCTTC.

This clonotype was counted a few times. The rearrangement joins TRBV20-1 to TRBJ1-2; D may be TRBD1 (5 bases). V was trimmed by 4 bases and J by 4 bases, leaving 16 bases between them. CDR1 DFQATT and CDR2 SNEGSKA come from the germline V gene (reference sequence). The CDR3 sequence is 14 residues long. The CDR3 DNA reads as TGCAGTGCTACGCGTGGGGCGGGAGTCTATGGCTACACCTTC. It specifies CSATRGAGVYGYTF.

The chain recombines TRBV12-3 or TRBV12-4 with TRBJ2-4; TRBD2 might be the D (5 bases). Trimming removed 8 bases at V and 0 bases at J, with 11 bases between. CDR3 length: 14 residues. The CDR3 reads CASAPTRAKNIQYF. Written as DNA, the CDR3 is TGTGCCAGCGCCCCTACTAGAGCCAAAAACATTCAGTACTTC.

This clonotype was detected many times. This rearrangement joins TRBV5-1 to TRBJ2-1; 8 bases line up with TRBD2. Trimming at V came to 4 bases and at J to 3 bases, leaving 6 bases not matched to a gene. Looked up from germline, CDR1 is SGHRS and CDR2 is YFSETQ. The CDR3 runs to 15 residues. In DNA, the CDR3 is TGCGCCAGCAGCCGGGAGGGCGGGGACTACAATGAGCAGTTCTTC. Its translation: CASSREGGDYNEQFF.

This clonotype was seen repeatedly, ten times or more. V is TRBV3-1 and J is TRBJ1-2; unclear D gene. The CDR3 sequence is 15 residues long. V was cut by 5 bases and J by 8 bases, with 21 bases left in between. CDR1 and CDR2 (germline): LGHDT, YNNKEL (reference sequence). DNA of the CDR3: TGTGCCAGCAGCTCCCGGGATAGGAACTATGGAGGCTACACCTTC. This codes for CASSSRDRNYGGYTF.

The sample holds many counts of this clonotype. The chain carries TRBV3-1 and TRBJ2-3, with 12 bases lining up with TRBD2. Losses at the gene ends were 3 bases for V and 3 bases for J; bases not matched to a gene: 1. The CDR3 is 15 residues long. Germline V gene lookup returns CDR1 LGHDT and CDR2 YNNKEL (reference sequence). The CDR3 here is CASSQTSGRTDTQYF. In nucleotides, the CDR3 is TGTGCCAGCAGCCAGACTAGCGGGAGAACAGATACGCAGTATTTT.

V gene TRBV6-2 or TRBV6-3 combines with J gene TRBJ1-1; no clear D. CDR1 is MNHEY and CDR2 is SVGEGT in the germline V gene. V lost 0 bases and J 5 bases, leaving 13 bases between the germline ends. The CDR3 extends over 15 amino acids. The CDR3 spells CASSYSRALGTEAFF. CDR3 DNA: TGTGCCAGCAGTTACTCGAGGGCTTTGGGAACTGAAGCTTTCTTT.